Each of the 7 T cell receptor beta chains below was sequenced from the same sample in a study of shared clonotypes between healthy human individuals. Sequencing used immunoSEQ multiplex PCR; TCRdb keeps in-frame clones, though not all of them. Of about 960,000 clones listed, approximately 76% are singletons. The source material was memory CD4+ T cells sorted from blood. Subset: CD45RA-negative fraction. The receptors stem from a man aged 18 to 30 in good health.

This chain joins TRBV30 and TRBJ1-4, with D tentatively TRBD1 (6 bases). Germline assignment: CDR1 GTSNPN and CDR2 SVGIG (reference sequence). With 2 bases removed from V and 8 bases from J, the gap between germline ends came to 15 bases. The CDR3 runs 14 residues. The CDR3 spells CAWSPRTVREKLFF. The CDR3 DNA is TGTGCCTGGAGTCCGCGGACAGTGAGGGAAAAACTGTTTTTT.

The chain has TRBV6-1 and TRBJ2-5; the D gene is possibly TRBD1 (5 bases). Germline CDR1 reads MNHNS; CDR2 reads SASEGT. Trimming removed 6 bases at V and 1 base at J, with 12 bases between. The CDR3 totals 14 residues. The CDR3 DNA reads TGTGCCAGCAGGCAAACAGGCTTCCAAGAGACCCAGTACTTC. Residues: CASRQTGFQETQYF.

This chain links TRBV7-2 with TRBJ2-5, with TRBD1 identical over 8 bases. Germline CDR1 is SGHTA and CDR2 is FQGNSA. This CDR3 region has 16 residues. V shed 5 bases, J shed 5 bases, and the junction held 13 bases outside the gene matches. CDR3 protein: CASSAERRTGIETQYF. CDR3 bases: TGTGCCAGCAGCGCCGAAAGACGGACAGGGATCGAGACCCAGTACTTC.

The V call is TRBV11-3, the J call TRBJ2-3, with 9 bases that match TRBD1. CDR3 size: 17 residues. V dropped 3 bases and J dropped 3; count of bases not matched to a gene: 10. Germline CDR1 SGHNT, CDR2 YENEEA. The CDR3 DNA reads TGTGCCAGCAGCTTGAGGGCCGGGACAGGGAGTACAGATACGCAGTATTTT. It translates to CASSLRAGTGSTDTQYF.

This clone has a handful of counts. This chain joins TRBV5-6 and TRBJ2-3; the D gene is possibly TRBD2 (6 bases). Germline V gene lookup returns CDR1 SGHDT and CDR2 YYEEEE. V lost 3 bases and J 1 base, leaving 9 bases between the germline ends. The CDR3 contains 14 residues. CDR3 DNA: TGTGCCAGCAGCTCCAAGCGGGGCACAGATACGCAGTATTTT. Translation: CASSSKRGTDTQYF.

The rearrangement uses TRBV10-3 and TRBJ2-2; D tentatively reads TRBD1 or TRBD2 (5 bases each). The CDR3 contains 16 residues. Trimming removed 0 bases from V and 2 bases from J, with 10 bases in between. Germline V CDR1 and CDR2: ENHRY, SYGVKD. The CDR3 region is CAISESPGRNTGELFF. The CDR3 coding sequence is TGTGCCATCAGTGAGTCTCCGGGACGCAACACCGGGGAGCTGTTTTTT.

This clone was picked up a small number of times. The identical CDR3 is also encoded by other nucleotide sequences in the sample. The chain carries TRBV30 and TRBJ2-2; D possibly corresponds to TRBD1 (5 bases). The CDR3 has 13 amino acids. Trimming stripped 3 bases from V and 4 bases from J, with 9 bases between. Germline V CDR1 and CDR2: GTSNPN, SVGIG (reference sequence). CDR3 DNA sequence: TGTGCCTGGAGCGGACAAGGCACCGGGGAGCTGTTTTTT. It specifies CAWSGQGTGELFF.